This T cell receptor (beta chain) is from a study of OX40 agonist ivuxolimab in advanced cancers. Background on the study: The eligibility criteria allowed prior anti-PD-1, anti-PD-L1 or anti-CTLA-4 therapy, and roughly 39% had some. Three patients responded partially, comprising one with hepatocellular carcinoma and two with cutaneous melanoma. Study outcomes and limitations: At 0.1 to 3.0 mg/kg and by week 6, CD4+ and CD8+ T cells in the blood had expanded clonally.

Unmatched junction bases numbered 8, after V lost 7 bases and J lost 4 bases. Germline loops: CDR1 MGHDK, CDR2 SYGVNS. The CDR3 loop spans 14 amino acids. TCRdb keeps only in-frame clones here, not all; method: immunoSEQ multiplex PCR. This table holds under 85,000 clones, around 90% found once. Remarks on this clone: What it recognizes is unknown.

Sequenced here: CD4+ or CD8+ T cells sorted from blood, sampled in a trial of the OX40 agonist ivuxolimab. The source of this sequence is an adult with an advanced solid tumor such as melanoma, head and neck, liver or kidney cancer. The chain has TRBV25-1 and TRBJ1-1; 8 nucleotides match TRBD1. CDR3 nucleotide sequence: TGTGCCAGCACCCCAAGACAGGGGAGCACTGAAGCTTTCTTT. Its translation is CASTPRQGSTEAFF.